Reported below is one TCR beta chain. Its antigen is not yet known. Base qualities are not recorded, but no much larger clone differs from it by a single base. Explained via the paper, the time point label denotes: cells obtained before transplantation from donor or recipient. CD3+CD4+ and CD3+CD8+ populations were FACS-sorted from unstimulated pre-transplant donor and recipient cells taken from spleen or lymph nodes. The trim is 5 bases for V and 6 bases for J, with a gap of 8 bases between the germline ends. Measured from the cysteine to the phenylalanine, the CDR3 is 10 residues long. Only the CDR3 portion is preserved as DNA: 30 bases, with reading frame beginning at the first base. As encoded in the germline V gene (reference sequence), CDR1 is DFQATT while CDR2 is SNEGSKA. This specimen comes from a study of graft-versus-host responses after intestinal transplantation (dated by TCRdb to 2020 to 2023). Looking at the study overall: The transplants that recipients received were multivisceral, liver-intestinal, or isolated intestinal. All recipients received anti-thymocyte globulin induction followed by maintenance tacrolimus and steroids for about three years. After intestinal transplantation, graft-versus-host and host-versus-graft alloreactive T cell clones were followed in the graft, circulation and bone marrow using bulk TCR-beta CDR3 sequencing. Alloreactive clones were identified by sequencing pre-transplant mixed lymphocyte reaction products and comparing them with unstimulated pre-transplant donor and recipient T cells. The cohort enrolled under 25 intestinal transplant recipients including one retransplant, and a few patients lacking pretransplant specimens were excluded. A peak of at least 4% donor T cells among recipient peripheral blood mononuclear cells was the definition used for donor T cell macrochimerism. Rather than being sequenced by the commercial service, samples from a few later patients were sequenced in-house on an Illumina MiSeq and processed with MiXCR. Overall study results and their limits: GvH clones turned up in recipient bone marrow, with some appearing earlier in ileal mucosa or blood, a pattern consistent with an intestinal mucosal origin. Conclusions were limited by the relatively low number and heterogeneity of intestinal transplant patients. In the allografts of patients with donor T cell macrochimerism, GvH to HvG T cell clonal ratios were high. Early after transplant, declines in HvG clones were associated with peak levels of circulating GvH clones.

Libraries were built with the immunoSEQ multiplex PCR assay. For most patients, genomic DNA was isolated with the Qiagen DNeasy Blood and Tissue Kit and shipped frozen to Adaptive Biotechnologies for TCR sequencing. For most patients, high-throughput TCR-beta CDR3 sequencing of genomic DNA was performed by Adaptive Biotechnologies. The paper's processing steps were these. TCR sequencing data were retrieved from Adaptive's ImmunoSEQ software for 15 to 20 patients, whereas a few other patients were processed with MiXCR and VDJtools. To correct CD4 versus CD8 sorting errors, any sequence found in both subsets at a frequency ratio below 5:1 was removed. CDR3 nucleotide sequences shared between donor and recipient were removed because their origin could not be assigned. At least 2-fold expansion over unstimulated cells and a minimum CFSE-low frequency of 0.002% (template counts) or 0.001% (read counts) were required for clones to be classified as alloreactive. Clones were considered mappable if detected in sequenced pre-transplant spleen, lymph node, or MLR CFSE-low populations of the donor or recipient. The cumulative frequency of alloreactive clones was calculated as a percentage of all sequences, weighted by copy number. TCRdb took over this immuneACCESS table, retaining in-frame rearrangements with V and J assigned. Such tables are incomplete; in checked studies, under half of the missing clones stem from an unresolved V gene, and the remainder is unexplained. V, J and clone size reflect that table, while D and trimming were determined from the DNA. The sample contains some 120,000 clones, about 92% of them found a single time. Roughly 0.24% of the sample is taken by the ten largest.

The input for sequencing was unstimulated CD4+ T cells sorted from spleen or lymph node cells, taken before transplant. Recombination linked TRBV20-1 to TRBJ2-7; the D gene lacks a confident call. The TCR sequence derives from a human donor who was the organ donor for an intestinal transplant. This receptor has the CDR3 CSAFRTEQYF. The nucleotide sequence reads TGCAGTGCTTTTCGCACCGAGCAGTACTTC.